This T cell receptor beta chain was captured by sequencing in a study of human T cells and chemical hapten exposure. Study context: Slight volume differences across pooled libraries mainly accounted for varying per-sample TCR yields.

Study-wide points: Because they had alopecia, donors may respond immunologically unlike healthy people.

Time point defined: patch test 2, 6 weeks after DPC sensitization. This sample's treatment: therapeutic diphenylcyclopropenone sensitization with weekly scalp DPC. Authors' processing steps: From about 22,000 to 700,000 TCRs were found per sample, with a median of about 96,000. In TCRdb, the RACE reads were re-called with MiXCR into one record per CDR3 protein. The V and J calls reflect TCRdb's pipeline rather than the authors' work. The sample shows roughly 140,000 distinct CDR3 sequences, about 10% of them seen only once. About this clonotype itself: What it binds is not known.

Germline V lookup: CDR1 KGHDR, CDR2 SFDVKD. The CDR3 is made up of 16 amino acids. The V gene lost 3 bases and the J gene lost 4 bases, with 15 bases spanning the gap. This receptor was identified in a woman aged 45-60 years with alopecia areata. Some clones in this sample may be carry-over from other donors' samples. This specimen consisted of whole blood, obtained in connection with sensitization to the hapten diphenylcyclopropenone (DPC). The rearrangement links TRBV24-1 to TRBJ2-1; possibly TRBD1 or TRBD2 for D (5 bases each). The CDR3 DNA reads TGTGCCACCAGTGATCCTACAGGACTCGGGTACAATGAGCAGTTCTTC. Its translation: CATSDPTGLGYNEQFF.